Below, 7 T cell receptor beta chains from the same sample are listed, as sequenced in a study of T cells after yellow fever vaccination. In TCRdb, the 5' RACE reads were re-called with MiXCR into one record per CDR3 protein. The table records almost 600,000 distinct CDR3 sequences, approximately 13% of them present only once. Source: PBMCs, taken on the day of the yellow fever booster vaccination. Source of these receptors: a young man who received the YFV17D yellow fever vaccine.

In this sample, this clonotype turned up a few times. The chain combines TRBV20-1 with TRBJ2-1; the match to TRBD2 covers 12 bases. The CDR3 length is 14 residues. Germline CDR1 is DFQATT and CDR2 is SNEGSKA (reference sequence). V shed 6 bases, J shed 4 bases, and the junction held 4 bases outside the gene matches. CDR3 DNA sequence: TGCAGTGCAACGACTAGCGGGAGATACAATGAGCAGTTCTTC. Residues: CSATTSGRYNEQFF.

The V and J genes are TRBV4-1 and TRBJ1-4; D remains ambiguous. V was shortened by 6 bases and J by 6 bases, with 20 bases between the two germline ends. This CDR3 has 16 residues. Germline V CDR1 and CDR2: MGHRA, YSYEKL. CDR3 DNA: TGCGCCAGCAGACACCAAGATGGAGAGGGATATGAAAAACTGTTTTTT. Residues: CASRHQDGEGYEKLFF.

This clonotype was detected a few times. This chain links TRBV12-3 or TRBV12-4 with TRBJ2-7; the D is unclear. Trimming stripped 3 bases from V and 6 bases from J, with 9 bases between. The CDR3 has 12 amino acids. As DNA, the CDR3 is TGTGCCAGCAGTTTTGGGCAGACCGAGCAGTACTTC. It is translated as CASSFGQTEQYF.

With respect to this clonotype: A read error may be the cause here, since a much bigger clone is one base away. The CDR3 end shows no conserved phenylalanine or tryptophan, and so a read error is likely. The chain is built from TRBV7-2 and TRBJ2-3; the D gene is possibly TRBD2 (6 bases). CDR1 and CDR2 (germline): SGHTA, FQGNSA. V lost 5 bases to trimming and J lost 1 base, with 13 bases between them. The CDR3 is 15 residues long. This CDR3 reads CASSAAASGTDTQYS. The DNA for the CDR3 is TGTGCCAGCAGCGCAGCGGCTAGCGGCACAGATACGCAGTATTCT.

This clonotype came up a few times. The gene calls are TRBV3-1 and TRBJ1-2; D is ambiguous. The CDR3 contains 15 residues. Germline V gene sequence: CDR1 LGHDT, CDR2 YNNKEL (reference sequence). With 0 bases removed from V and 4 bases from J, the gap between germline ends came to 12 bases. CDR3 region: CASSQEGLGGYGYTF. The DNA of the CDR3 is TGTGCCAGCAGCCAAGAGGGCCTTGGAGGCTATGGCTACACCTTC.

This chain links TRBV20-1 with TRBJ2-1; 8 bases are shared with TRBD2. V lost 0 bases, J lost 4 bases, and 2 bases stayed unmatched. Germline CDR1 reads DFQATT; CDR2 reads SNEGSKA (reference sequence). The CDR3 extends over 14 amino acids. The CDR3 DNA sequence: TGCAGTGCTAGAGATAGCGGGAAGTACAATGAGCAGTTCTTC. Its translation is CSARDSGKYNEQFF.

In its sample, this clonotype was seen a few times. CDR3 coding DNA: TGCGCCAGCAGCCGCGGGACACAGGTCTACAATGAGCAGTTCTTC. This codes for CASSRGTQVYNEQFF. The J gene is TRBJ2-1, the V gene TRBV5-1; tentatively, D is TRBD1 or TRBD2 (6 bases each). This CDR3 is built from 15 residues. CDR1 and CDR2 from the germline V gene are SGHRS and YFSETQ. V was trimmed by 4 bases and J by 3 bases, leaving 14 bases between them.